This entry describes one TCR beta chain. Its target antigen remains unknown. Per-base qualities were not stored, and no clone one base away is much larger. The entry originates in a study of OX40 agonist ivuxolimab in advanced cancers. A note on the overall study: The costimulatory receptor OX40 (CD134) was targeted by ivuxolimab, a fully human IgG2 agonistic monoclonal antibody. Prior anti-PD-1, anti-PD-L1 or anti-CTLA-4 therapy was permitted, and about two fifths of dose-escalation patients had received checkpoint inhibitors. In the dose-escalation cohort, 70% to 85% of patients were male, and the mean age was 60 years with a range of roughly 20 to 80. The point of sequencing TCRbeta in the periphery was to test whether ivuxolimab changed TCR sequence diversity and drove clonal T-cell expansion. Intravenous ivuxolimab was administered to patients every 2 weeks at six dose levels: 0.01, 0.1, 0.3, 1.5, 3 and 10 mg/kg. The monotherapy dose-escalation portion (N of about 47 patients) of the phase I ivuxolimab trial is reported in the paper. Three dose-escalation patients achieved partial responses, one with hepatocellular carcinoma and two with cutaneous melanoma. Of the approximately 54 patients in dose escalation, 19 had hepatocellular carcinoma, about 15 had melanoma, 9 had renal cell carcinoma and 9 had head and neck cancer.

Genomic DNA was isolated from the sorted cells so that the TCRbeta CDR3 region could be sequenced. The immunoSEQ Assay was used to sequence the TCRbeta CDR3 regions. TCRdb mirrors the immuneACCESS table, restricted to in-frame sequences. Some clones are absent from its copies; in checked studies, under half trace to an unresolved V gene, and the reason for the others is unknown. Counted in this sample were about 35,000 clones; over 60% of them appeared once. The top ten constitute roughly 18% of the sample. Patients with autoimmune disease history or receiving systemic immunosuppression were excluded from the trial. Peripheral blood for TCR sequencing was drawn from every dose cohort at baseline, at cycle 4 day 1 and at cycle 7 day 1. The samples were drawn from a first-in-human, open-label, multicenter phase I dose-escalation trial of ivuxolimab. Adults with locally advanced or metastatic melanoma, renal cell carcinoma, hepatocellular carcinoma or head and neck squamous cell carcinoma were enrolled in the trial. Before TCR sequencing, CD4+ T cells and CD8+ T cells were sorted from peripheral blood as separate populations.

Study-wide conclusions, independent of this receptor: After ivuxolimab, CD8+ T cells had more expanded clones than CD4+ T cells on average. At doses of 0.1 to 3.0 mg/kg, clonal expansion of both CD4+ and CD8+ blood T cells was observed from baseline to week 6. Low levels of normalized T-cell clonal expansion were also shown by some nonresponding patients. In partial responders in the 0.1-3.0 mg/kg groups, normalized peripheral clonal expansion was found to be among the lowest, especially among CD8+ T cells. The antigen specificity of the clonally expanded peripheral T cells was not determined.

The input for sequencing was CD4+ or CD8+ T cells sorted from blood, taken in a trial of the OX40 agonist ivuxolimab. The clonotype originates from an adult with an advanced solid tumor such as melanoma, head and neck, liver or kidney cancer.

This receptor has the CDR3 CASSPSRGYEQYF. The nucleotides read TGTGCCAGCAGCCCTAGTCGGGGCTACGAGCAGTACTTC. Recombination connected TRBV7-7 to TRBJ2-5; D gene: possibly TRBD2, on 5 matching bases. The end of the DNA is better explained by TRBJ2-7, so the J call may be wrong. The CDR3 measures 13 amino acids from cysteine to phenylalanine. Here the CDR3 DNA is all that survives: 39 bases in frame from base 1. Looking up the germline V gene (reference sequence) yields CDR1 SSHAT and CDR2 FNYEAQ.